These 9 T cell receptor beta chains were all obtained from the same sample, sequenced in a study of response to subunit inactivated influenza vaccine. TCRdb recomputed calls from the RT-PCR reads with MiXCR, one row per CDR3 protein. The top ten hold about 8% of the sample, which has just under 250,000 distinct CDR3 sequences, 10% to 15% seen once. The sample here was non-naive T cells sorted from PBMCs, taken around 14 days before vaccination. The receptors come from a man aged 50 to 60 who received an inactivated influenza vaccine.

This chain uses TRBV7-8 with TRBJ2-2; D call uncertain. This CDR3 is built from 15 residues. Germline assignment: CDR1 SGHVS and CDR2 FQNEAQ. V lost 4 bases, J lost 2 bases, and 11 bases lay in between. The CDR3 region has the DNA TGTGCCAGCAGCTCCTCCCAACCAAACACCGGGGAGCTGTTTTTT. Translation gives CASSSSQPNTGELFF.

V is TRBV5-1 and J is TRBJ2-3; TRBD2 matches 9 bases. Trimming took 0 bases from V and 6 from J; bases not matched to a gene: 5. This CDR3 has 15 residues. Germline-derived CDR1 and CDR2 are SGHRS and YFSETQ. For the CDR3, the DNA is TGCGCCAGCAGCTTGGGCGGGGGGGCCCCGGATACGCAGTATTTT. Protein sequence: CASSLGGGAPDTQYF.

This clonotype was observed many times. The chain combines TRBV20-1 with TRBJ2-1; D gene ambiguous. The germline gives CDR1 DFQATT, CDR2 SNEGSKA (reference sequence). CDR3 length: 13 amino acids. Trimming removed 4 bases at V and 7 bases at J, with 14 bases between. CDR3: CSANRQHGNEQFF. The CDR3, as DNA: TGCAGTGCTAACCGGCAACACGGGAATGAGCAGTTCTTC.

The chain links TRBV28 to TRBJ2-7, with D tentatively TRBD1 or TRBD2 (6 bases each). V lost 1 base, J lost 0 bases, and 16 bases lay in between. There are 17 residues in the CDR3. CDR1 is MDHEN and CDR2 is SYDVKM in the germline V gene. DNA for the CDR3: TGTGCCAGCAGTTTATCTAGACAGGACTACTCCTCCTACGAGCAGTACTTC. As protein: CASSLSRQDYSSYEQYF. Based on the CDR3 plus reference TRBV28 and TRBJ2-7, the full variable domain is DVKVTQSSRYLVKRTGEKVFLECVQDMDHENMFWYRQDPGLGLRLIYFSYDVKMKEKGDIPEGYSVSREKKERFSLILESASTNQTSMYLCASSLSRQDYSSYEQYFGPGTRLTVT.

The chain recombines TRBV6-1 with TRBJ1-2, with a possible D match to TRBD1 (5 bases). Trimming removed 6 bases from V and 4 bases from J, with 15 bases in between. The CDR3 contains 14 residues. Germline V gives CDR1 MNHNS, CDR2 SASEGT. For the CDR3, the DNA is TGTGCCAGCAGCCAAGACAGTCTGGCCTATGGCTACACCTTC. Translating it yields CASSQDSLAYGYTF.

Many counts were recorded for this clonotype. The chain uses TRBV12-3 or TRBV12-4 and TRBJ1-2; the D is unclear. This CDR3 is 12 amino acids long. Trimming left V 5 bases short and J 4 bases short, with 8 bases between. CDR3 residues: CASSQRAYGYTF. The CDR3 DNA reads TGTGCCAGCAGTCAACGAGCCTATGGCTACACCTTC.

This chain uses TRBV20-1 with TRBJ1-4; no firm D call. Between the trimmed V and J ends, which lost 1 base and 4 bases, there was a span of 7 bases. This CDR3 has 13 amino acids. Germline values: CDR1 DFQATT, CDR2 SNEGSKA (reference sequence). The CDR3 here is CSARVLNNEKLFF. The CDR3 DNA sequence: TGCAGTGCTAGAGTTCTAAATAATGAAAAACTGTTTTTT.

V is TRBV7-2 and J is TRBJ1-6, with 8 nucleotides matching TRBD1. Germline loops: CDR1 SGHTA, CDR2 FQGNSA. The ends lost 6 bases at V and 7 bases at J; junction bases unmatched: 8. The CDR3 is 15 residues long. The CDR3 loop reads CASRQGQEKNSPLHF. In DNA form, the CDR3 reads TGTGCCAGCAGACAGGGACAGGAGAAGAATTCACCCCTCCACTTT.

The rearrangement joins TRBV20-1 to TRBJ1-2; D possibly corresponds to TRBD1 (6 bases). The V and J ends lost 5 bases and 13 bases respectively, with 17 bases between them. The CDR3 totals 11 residues. Germline-derived CDR1 and CDR2 are DFQATT and SNEGSKA (reference sequence). As DNA, the CDR3 is TGCAGTGCTCCACGGACAGACCGCCCCACCTTC. Translating it yields CSAPRTDRPTF.